This T cell receptor beta chain came from a study of post-analysis software for immune sequencing data. Study-wide context: Both relapsing-remitting and secondary progressive multiple sclerosis featured among the disease courses, as did progressive-relapsing multiple sclerosis.

Presence of unique molecular identifiers characterized the TCR beta cDNA libraries. Approximately 550,000 cDNA molecules came from around 1 to 10 million T cells. TCRdb reanalysed the PCR reads using MiXCR and keeps one entry per CDR3 protein. Here the sample spans about 820,000 distinct CDR3 sequences, 53% being singletons. General study findings and limits: When patients were compared with controls, about five TRBV segments were more frequent, TRBV5-6, TRBV5-1 and TRBV20-1 among them. Significantly decreased normalized Chao1 diversity was recorded for multiple sclerosis patients relative to controls.

Only a few counts were recorded for this clonotype. Antigen unknown. The CDR3 spans 14 residues. Per the germline V gene, CDR1 is MNHEY and CDR2 is SMNVEV (reference sequence). This clonotype was obtained from a girl aged 10-17 years with multiple sclerosis. Input material: blood. The V gene is TRBV27, the J gene TRBJ2-5; 10 bases map to TRBD1. The J call may be wrong; the DNA end is better matched by TRBJ2-7. CDR3 in amino acids: CASSSDRGGHEQYF. CDR3 sequence (DNA): TGTGCCAGCAGTTCGGACAGGGGGGGCCACGAGCAGTACTTC.